This record covers a single T cell receptor beta chain. There is no known antigen for this receptor. Base qualities are not provided; no much larger clone lies one nucleotide away. The record originates from a study of control samples from healthy donors and cancer patients (dated by TCRdb to about 2020). From a lookup of the germline V gene, CDR1 and CDR2 are SNHLY and FYNNEI. V is cut by 1 base and J by 7 bases, and the space between the germline ends is 10 bases. Measured from the cysteine to the phenylalanine, the CDR3 is 14 residues long. Only CDR3 DNA is held: 42 bases, read in frame from base 1. The library was prepared using the immunoSEQ multiplex PCR assay. The clones in this table, taken by TCRdb from immuneACCESS, are in-frame only. Not every clone is retained; where verified, under half of the shortfall comes from an unresolved V gene, and the cause of the rest is unknown. The sample contains around 94,000 clones, around 83% of them found a single time. The ten largest clones add up to around 1.3% of the sample.

The V gene is TRBV2 and the J gene is TRBJ1-4; the D segment cannot be called with confidence. The sample taken for sequencing was blood. The receptor was derived from a woman between 45 and 65 years old in good health. CDR3 protein: CASSEGGSGEKLFF. The DNA sequence reads TGTGCCAGCAGTGAAGGCGGGTCAGGTGAAAAACTGTTTTTT. The full variable domain, with segments outside the CDR3 supplied by the reference TRBV2 and TRBJ1-4 proteins, appears as EPEVTQTPSHQVTQMGQEVILRCVPISNHLYFYWYRQILGQKVEFLVSFYNNEISEKSEIFDDQFSVERPDGSNFTLKIRSTKLEDSAMYFCASSEGGSGEKLFFGSGTQLSVL.